This T cell receptor (beta chain) appears in the sequencing data of a study of blood T cell repertoires in COVID-19. TCRdb's copy holds only in-frame clones and misses some; the assay was immunoSEQ multiplex PCR. The sample records approximately 300,000 clones, less than 85% being singletons. This clone was seen more than once but under ten times. Germline V CDR1 and CDR2: SNHLY, FYNNEI. V lost 6 bases to trimming and J lost 0 bases; unmatched junction nucleotides: 7. CDR3 length: 15 amino acids. Cohort assignment relied on participant-reported clinical history. During the 2 weeks before they entered the study, exposed participants had met someone with a PCR-confirmed or clinician-diagnosed COVID-19 case.

Material for sequencing was PBMCs or T cells enriched from blood (not recorded which). V is TRBV2 and J is TRBJ1-2, with 7 bases fitting TRBD1. The clonotype comes from a woman aged 25 to 39 who had been exposed to COVID-19. The CDR3 sequence: CASRTETGPNYGYTF. CDR3 coding DNA: TGTGCCAGCAGAACCGAGACAGGGCCTAACTATGGCTACACCTTC.